Below, 3 T cell receptor beta chains from the same sample are listed, as sequenced in a study of vaccination effects on CD4 cells after COVID-19. The method was immunoSEQ multiplex PCR; TCRdb's version includes in-frame clones alone and lacks a portion of them. The sample lists roughly 46,000 clones, about 70% seen once, with 5.4% in the top ten. Isolation of CD4+ T cells took place after 10 days of culture. SARS-CoV-2 infected the person between March and December 2020, as confirmed by PCR. BNT162b2 vaccine or mRNA-1273 vaccine was given to participants in two doses. These TCRs are of unknown antigen specificity. The sequencing here drew on CD4+ T cells from PBMCs cultured without peptide, taken after COVID-19 vaccination. The receptor set was obtained from a human donor who had a prior SARS-CoV-2 infection.

V gene TRBV6-5 combines with J gene TRBJ1-1, with no clear D. The germline V gene has CDR1 MNHEY and CDR2 SVGAGI. V was pared by 5 bases and J by 4 bases, with 11 bases between. The CDR3 consists of 13 residues. The CDR3 here is CASSTLSRTEAFF. CDR3 nucleotide sequence: TGTGCCAGCAGTACCTTATCTCGCACTGAAGCTTTCTTT.

The chain combines TRBV2 with TRBJ2-1; no firm D call. Germline assignment: CDR1 SNHLY and CDR2 FYNNEI. The CDR3 is 11 amino acids. The V gene lost 6 bases and the J gene lost 9 bases, with 9 bases spanning the gap. CDR3: CASSLAFEQFF. The CDR3 coding sequence is TGTGCCAGCAGCCTCGCGTTTGAGCAGTTCTTC.

In its sample, this clone was seen a few times. The J gene is TRBJ2-3, the V gene TRBV3-1 (or the pseudogene TRBV3-2), with no clear D. Germline CDR1 and CDR2: LGHDT and YNNKEL (reference sequence). The CDR3 consists of 14 residues. V dropped 2 bases and J dropped 2 bases, with 8 bases sitting between them. CDR3 sequence (DNA): TGTGCCAGCAGCCAAATCTCGAACACAGATACGCAGTATTTT. Translation gives CASSQISNTDTQYF.